The 21 T cell receptor beta chains below were found in one sample sequenced in a study of cytomegalovirus exposure and HLA in healthy donors. PCR used 60 Vbeta primers and 13 Jbeta primers. The method was immunoSEQ multiplex PCR; TCRdb's version includes in-frame clones alone and lacks a portion of them. The sample contains about 110,000 clones, about three quarters of which appear only once. The material sequenced was PBMCs. The receptors stem from a young man in good health and CMV-seronegative.

V usage is TRBV7-3 and J usage is TRBJ1-1, with D maybe TRBD1 (6 bases). Trimming removed 5 bases at V and 5 bases at J, with 18 bases between. CDR3 size: 15 residues. From germline, CDR1 is SGHTA and CDR2 FQGTGA. The CDR3 bases are TGTGCCAGCAGCCCGAGAGGGGGGGGGTGGACTGAAGCTTTCTTT. This sequence encodes CASSPRGGGWTEAFF. The full variable domain, in which reference TRBV7-3 and TRBJ1-1 provide the parts outside the CDR3, is GAGVSQTPSNKVTEKGKYVELRCDPISGHTALYWYRQSLGQGPEFLIYFQGTGAADDSGLPNDRFFAVRPEGSVSTLKIQRTERGDSAVYLCASSPRGGGWTEAFFGQGTRLTVV.

The chain uses TRBV5-1 and TRBJ2-7; D might be TRBD2 (6 bases). V was clipped by 0 bases and J by 6 bases, with 10 bases between them. The CDR3 contains 13 residues. CDR1 and CDR2 from the germline V gene are SGHRS and YFSETQ. DNA for the CDR3: TGCGCCAGCAGCTTGGCGCTAGCGAGCGAGCAGTACTTC. Translated, it gives CASSLALASEQYF.

The J gene is TRBJ1-2, the V gene TRBV27; D perhaps matches TRBD1 (5 bases). This CDR3 has 17 residues. V lost 5 bases and J 5 bases, leaving 24 bases between the germline ends. CDR1 is MNHEY and CDR2 is SMNVEV in the germline V gene (reference sequence). Here the CDR3 reads CASSPPGAGRMTYGYTF. The CDR3, as DNA: TGTGCCAGCAGTCCCCCTGGGGCAGGACGTATGACTTATGGCTACACCTTC.

The V gene is TRBV11-2, the J gene TRBJ1-3; 10 nucleotides line up with TRBD1. V lost 1 base and J lost 7; bases outside the gene matches: 7. In germline, CDR1 is SGHAT, CDR2 FQNNGV. The CDR3 covers 16 residues. The CDR3 region is CASSLGQGANYNTIYF. The CDR3 bases are TGTGCCAGCAGCTTAGGACAGGGGGCGAACTATAACACCATATATTTT.

This chain joins TRBV19 and TRBJ2-1, with 10 bases identical to TRBD2. J was trimmed by 9 bases and V by 6 bases; bases with no gene match: 11. Per germline, CDR1 LNHDA and CDR2 SQIVND (reference sequence). The CDR3 spans 15 residues. The CDR3 is CASRTPALAGAEQFF. The CDR3 bases are TGTGCCAGTAGAACCCCGGCGCTAGCGGGAGCTGAGCAGTTCTTC.

The genes are TRBV11-3 and TRBJ2-1; 9 positions match TRBD1. The ends lost 4 bases at V and 9 bases at J; junction bases unmatched: 7. The germline V gene has CDR1 SGHNT and CDR2 YENEEA. This CDR3 is 14 amino acids long. The CDR3 DNA reads as TGTGCCAGCAGCTCCCGGGACAGGGTGACTGAGCAGTTCTTC. This encodes CASSSRDRVTEQFF.

This chain connects TRBV5-1 to TRBJ2-2; D is unclear. This CDR3 comprises 13 residues. In germline, CDR1 is SGHRS, CDR2 YFSETQ. V lost 4 bases to trimming and J lost 5 bases, with 9 bases between them. The CDR3 coding sequence is TGCGCCAGCAGCCCCCCGCGGACCGGGGAGCTGTTTTTT. Translation: CASSPPRTGELFF.

The rearrangement joins TRBV5-1 to TRBJ2-2, with 8 bases matching TRBD2. The CDR3 extends over 16 amino acids. V lost 3 bases to trimming and J lost 4 bases; unmatched junction nucleotides: 8. Germline V CDR1 and CDR2: SGHRS, YFSETQ. The CDR3 DNA sequence: TGCGCCAGCAGCTCCGGGTGGCTAGCGGGCACCGGGGAGCTGTTTTTT. It specifies CASSSGWLAGTGELFF.

CDR3 loop: CASIPGQRFGYTF. The CDR3 DNA reads TGTGCCAGCATTCCGGGACAGCGTTTTGGCTACACCTTC. The chain is built from TRBV6-1 and TRBJ1-2; 7 nucleotides align to TRBD1. Germline loops: CDR1 MNHNS, CDR2 SASEGT. The CDR3 runs to 13 residues. Unmatched junction bases numbered 9, after V lost 7 bases and J lost 7 bases.

This chain links TRBV7-9 with TRBJ2-7, with TRBD1 matching 7 bases. The germline V gene has CDR1 SEHNR and CDR2 FQNEAQ (reference sequence). V was pared by 5 bases and J by 3 bases, with 4 bases of the junction left unmatched. The CDR3 loop spans 13 amino acids. CDR3 DNA sequence: TGTGCCAGCAGCCCTCGACAGGGCTACGAGCAGTACTTC. It translates to CASSPRQGYEQYF.

The chain combines TRBV11-2 with TRBJ2-2; TRBD1 is a possible D gene (5 bases). Trimming left V 4 bases short and J 1 base short, with 7 bases between. This CDR3 spans 14 amino acids. Germline CDR1 SGHAT, CDR2 FQNNGV. CDR3 region: CASSSTGNTGELFF. As DNA, the CDR3 is TGTGCCAGCAGCTCAACAGGGAACACCGGGGAGCTGTTTTTT.

This clone was found a few times. This chain links TRBV28 with TRBJ2-1; TRBD2 matches 9 bases. Germline V gene sequence: CDR1 MDHEN, CDR2 SYDVKM. V gave up 4 bases and J gave up 1 base; unmatched junction bases: 8. The CDR3 runs 17 residues. DNA of the CDR3: TGTGCCAGCAGTTCCCTTTCCGCGGGAGGGTCCTACAATGAGCAGTTCTTC. This gives the protein CASSSLSAGGSYNEQFF. Drawing the rest from reference TRBV28 and TRBJ2-1, the complete variable domain is DVKVTQSSRYLVKRTGEKVFLECVQDMDHENMFWYRQDPGLGLRLIYFSYDVKMKEKGDIPEGYSVSREKKERFSLILESASTNQTSMYLCASSSLSAGGSYNEQFFGPGTRLTVL.

The CDR3 DNA reads TGTGCCAGCAGCCTCCCGGACAGGGGTTCCCTCCACTTT. Its protein is CASSLPDRGSLHF. The genes are TRBV9 and TRBJ1-6; 9 bases are shared with TRBD1. The CDR3 covers 13 residues. The ends lost 4 bases at V and 14 bases at J; junction bases unmatched: 7. CDR1 and CDR2 (germline): SGDLS, YYNGEE.

This clone occurred a few times. V gene TRBV4-1 combines with J gene TRBJ1-2; TRBD1 might be the D (6 bases). CDR1 is MGHRA and CDR2 is YSYEKL in the germline V gene. The CDR3 sequence is 13 residues long. V was trimmed by 0 bases and J by 6 bases, leaving 8 bases between them. The CDR3 DNA reads as TGCGCCAGCAGCCAAGAGGGGGCTGATGGCTACACCTTC. Its protein is CASSQEGADGYTF.

This chain links TRBV30 with TRBJ1-4; D might be TRBD1 (6 bases). The V gene lost 3 bases and the J gene lost 3 bases, with 17 bases spanning the gap. In germline, CDR1 is GTSNPN, CDR2 SVGIG (reference sequence). The CDR3 length is 16 residues. CDR3 nucleotides: TGTGCCTGGAGGACCTCAGGGGATGGAGCTAATGAAAAACTGTTTTTT. It is translated as CAWRTSGDGANEKLFF.

In this sample, this clone turned up a few times. The chain carries TRBV4-1 and TRBJ2-6; 9 nucleotides line up with TRBD1. This CDR3 spans 18 amino acids. Germline V gene lookup returns CDR1 MGHRA and CDR2 YSYEKL. The trim removed 4 bases at V and 0 bases at J, leaving 7 bases unmatched. The CDR3 sequence: CASSPTGQGTSGANVLTF. DNA of the CDR3: TGCGCCAGCAGCCCAACGGGACAGGGCACCTCTGGGGCCAACGTCCTGACTTTC.

J is TRBJ2-1 and V is TRBV9; 7 bases are shared with TRBD1. Germline CDR1 is SGDLS and CDR2 is YYNGEE. The CDR3 has 13 residues. Losses at the gene ends were 4 bases for V and 8 bases for J; bases not matched to a gene: 6. The CDR3 DNA follows: TGTGCCAGCAGCACGACAGGGCAGCATGAGCAGTTCTTC. It yields the protein CASSTTGQHEQFF.

This sequence joins TRBV29-1 and TRBJ1-2; 7 positions match TRBD1. The CDR3 has 13 residues. Germline V gene data show CDR1 as SQVTM and CDR2 as ANQGSEA. The V and J ends lost 4 bases and 5 bases, in that order; junction bases with no gene match: 7. Here the CDR3 DNA reads TGCAGCGTTGGAGGGGGCGGACGGTATGGCTACACCTTC. Its translation: CSVGGGGRYGYTF.

This clone was recorded once. The rearrangement uses TRBV5-8 and TRBJ1-1, with 8 bases lining up with TRBD1. The CDR3 sequence is 17 residues long. J gave up 6 bases and V 1 base, and 14 bases lay outside the gene matches. The V gene's germline CDR1 is SGHTS and CDR2 YDEGEE. CDR3 protein: CASSLFRQGRSKAEAFF. CDR3 DNA sequence: TGTGCCAGCAGCTTGTTCCGACAGGGGAGAAGTAAGGCTGAAGCTTTCTTT.

Of note for this clone: Sequence at one end of the junction differs from germline and may be a read error. V gene TRBV7-9 combines with J gene TRBJ2-2; 8 bases fit TRBD1. Germline V gene sequence: CDR1 SEHNR, CDR2 FQNEAQ (reference sequence). CDR3 size: 15 residues. Here the CDR3 reads CASTLGQGWTGELFF. Here the CDR3 DNA reads TGTGCCAGCACCTTAGGACAGGGATGGACCGGGGAGCTGTTTTTT.

The chain recombines TRBV5-6 with TRBJ2-1; D is possibly TRBD2 (6 bases). CDR3 length: 15 residues. The germline V and J ends were trimmed by 1 base and 2 bases, with 10 bases remaining between them. The germline gives CDR1 SGHDT, CDR2 YYEEEE. CDR3 bases: TGTGCCAGCAGCTTGTTTAGACTAGCCTACAATGAGCAGTTCTTC. This translates into CASSLFRLAYNEQFF.